This T cell receptor (beta chain) stems from a study of T cells after yellow fever vaccination. Germline CDR1 and CDR2: DFQATT and SNEGSKA (reference sequence). The V gene end was trimmed by 6 bases and the J gene end by 6 bases; junction bases not matched to a gene: 3. The CDR3 sequence is 13 residues long. From the 5' RACE reads, TCRdb called clonotypes with MiXCR, one entry per CDR3 protein. The data contain around 150,000 distinct CDR3 sequences, 6.5% to 8.5% of them singletons. The rearrangement uses TRBV20-1 and TRBJ1-6; 9 bases are a match to TRBD1. The receptor comes from a man aged 18-30 years who received the YFV17D yellow fever vaccine. The material was CD4+ T cells sorted from PBMCs, obtained 5 days after the first yellow fever vaccination. The CDR3 sequence: CSAPDRGNSPLHF. CDR3 in DNA: TGCAGTGCCCCGGACAGGGGTAATTCACCCCTCCACTTT.